This entry lists 30 T cell receptor beta chains sequenced from one sample in a study of blood T cell repertoires in COVID-19. Clones were sequenced by immunoSEQ multiplex PCR, and TCRdb holds only the in-frame ones, with some missing. The sample has more than 250,000 clones; approximately 88% are singletons. The source material was peripheral blood. All receptors come from a human donor in a cohort sampled during active COVID-19.

The chain couples TRBV6-5 to TRBJ2-7; D is possibly TRBD1 (6 bases). Trimming pared 2 bases from V and 4 bases from J, leaving 12 bases between. The CDR3 has 14 residues. CDR1 is MNHEY, CDR2 SVGAGI, per germline. Here the CDR3 reads CASSYDGRGYEQYF. In nucleotides, the CDR3 is TGTGCCAGCAGTTACGATGGCAGGGGATACGAGCAGTACTTC.

The CDR3 DNA reads as TGTGCCAGCAGTTGGTCGAGTCGGAGCTCTGGAAACACCATATATTTT. As protein: CASSWSSRSSGNTIYF. V is TRBV6-5 and J is TRBJ1-3; no clear D gene. Trimming took off 4 bases at V and 0 bases at J, with 13 bases between the two ends. CDR3 length: 16 residues. Germline V CDR1 and CDR2: MNHEY, SVGAGI.

This chain uses TRBV7-2 with TRBJ2-1; D possibly corresponds to TRBD2 (6 bases). The V gene's germline CDR1 is SGHTA and CDR2 FQGNSA. The CDR3 loop spans 16 amino acids. The V gene lost 5 bases and the J gene lost 1 base, with 15 bases spanning the gap. The CDR3 nucleotides read TGTGCCAGCAGCACCCGGACTACCCGGTCCTACAATGAGCAGTTCTTC. As protein: CASSTRTTRSYNEQFF.

The chain carries TRBV9 and TRBJ2-7; 8 bases are a match to TRBD2. The germline V gene encodes CDR1 SGDLS and CDR2 YYNGEE. CDR3 length: 13 residues. V gave up 0 bases and J gave up 5 bases; unmatched junction bases: 1. For the CDR3, the DNA is TGTGCCAGCAGCGTAGGTAGCGGGGACGAGCAGTACTTC. Its translation: CASSVGSGDEQYF.

The CDR3 loop reads CSVLTGTVNTEAFF. In nucleotides, the CDR3 is TGCAGCGTACTGACCGGGACAGTGAACACTGAAGCTTTCTTT. This rearrangement joins TRBV29-1 to TRBJ1-1; 7 bases are shared with TRBD1. The junction had 7 bases not matched to a gene; V was cut back by 6 bases and J by 0 bases. Germline V gene lookup returns CDR1 SQVTM and CDR2 ANQGSEA. This CDR3 region has 14 residues.

The rearrangement uses TRBV5-6 and TRBJ2-2; 9 bases line up with TRBD1. Trimming removed 3 bases from V and 8 bases from J; junction bases left unmatched: 11. Per the germline V gene, CDR1 is SGHDT and CDR2 is YYEEEE. The length of the CDR3 is 16 residues. The CDR3 spells CASSSYGQGIGGELFF. The CDR3 nucleotides read TGTGCCAGCAGCTCTTATGGACAGGGGATAGGTGGGGAGCTGTTTTTT.

The J gene is TRBJ1-6, the V gene TRBV2; unclear D gene. This CDR3 contains 15 residues. Deletions cut 3 bases from V and 12 bases from J, with 18 bases between. Germline V CDR1 and CDR2: SNHLY, FYNNEI. Written as DNA, the CDR3 is TGTGCCAGCAGTGACTGGTGGCCCGCCGTTGAACCCCTCCACTTT. Protein: CASSDWWPAVEPLHF.

V gene TRBV2 combines with J gene TRBJ1-5, with TRBD1 matching over 7 bases. V lost 5 bases and J lost 9; bases outside the gene matches: 13. CDR1 and CDR2 from the germline V gene are SNHLY and FYNNEI. The CDR3 runs to 15 residues. CDR3 protein: CASSPSAGGLRPQHF. In DNA form, the CDR3 reads TGTGCCAGCAGTCCCTCGGCAGGGGGATTACGGCCCCAGCATTTT.

V gene TRBV7-8 combines with J gene TRBJ1-4; 7 positions match TRBD1. Germline CDR1 is SGHVS and CDR2 is FQNEAQ. CDR3 length equals 15 residues. J gave up 2 bases and V 5 bases, and 5 bases lay outside the gene matches. CDR3 protein: CASSVGTVTNEKLFF. CDR3 coding DNA: TGTGCCAGCAGCGTTGGGACAGTCACTAATGAAAAACTGTTTTTT.

This chain links TRBV19 with TRBJ1-5; 9 positions match TRBD1. Germline CDR1 and CDR2: LNHDA and SQIVND (reference sequence). This CDR3 contains 15 residues. Germline trimming cut 5 bases from V and 4 bases from J; bases unmatched to any gene: 6. DNA for the CDR3: TGTGCCAGTAGTTACGTCGGGACAGGGAATCAGCCCCAGCATTTT. Its protein product is CASSYVGTGNQPQHF.

This sequence joins TRBV5-1 and TRBJ2-3, with 8 bases that match TRBD2. The CDR3 is 14 residues long. The germline V gene has CDR1 SGHRS and CDR2 YFSETQ. The CDR3 reads CSTRRGESTDTQYF. CDR3 bases: TGCTCAACGAGGCGGGGGGAAAGCACAGATACGCAGTATTTT.

This clone appeared a few times. V gene TRBV7-3 combines with J gene TRBJ1-1; D remains ambiguous. Trimming took 4 bases from V and 5 from J, leaving 11 bases between them. This CDR3 contains 13 residues. The V gene's germline CDR1 is SGHTA and CDR2 FQGTGA. This chain's CDR3 is CASSSPLYTEAFF. The CDR3 region has the DNA TGTGCCAGCAGCTCCCCCCTTTATACTGAAGCTTTCTTT.

The chain carries TRBV20-1 and TRBJ2-3, with 12 bases identical to TRBD2. The V and J ends lost 3 bases and 0 bases, in that order; junction bases with no gene match: 10. The CDR3 is 18 amino acids. Looked up from germline, CDR1 is DFQATT and CDR2 is SNEGSKA (reference sequence). The CDR3 reads CSASSPSGGASSTDTQYF. In DNA form, the CDR3 reads TGCAGTGCTAGTAGCCCTAGCGGGGGGGCGTCTAGCACAGATACGCAGTATTTT.

The gene calls are TRBV5-1 and TRBJ2-7, with 10 bases fitting TRBD1. The CDR3 totals 14 residues. V trimming: 4 bases; J trimming: 4 bases; junction bases outside the gene matches: 5. Looked up from germline, CDR1 is SGHRS and CDR2 is YFSETQ. The CDR3 bases are TGCGCCAGCAGCACCGGGACAGGGGTTTACGAGCAGTACTTC. Encoded protein: CASSTGTGVYEQYF.

This clone was detected once. The rearrangement links TRBV27 to TRBJ1-4, with 8 positions matching TRBD1. Trimming cost V 4 bases and J 8 bases; bases outside gene matches: 9. The germline CDR1 and CDR2 sequences are MNHEY and SMNVEV (reference sequence). The CDR3 runs to 15 residues. CDR3 residues: CASSSGTGPMEKLFF. CDR3 DNA sequence: TGTGCCAGCAGTTCCGGGACAGGACCGATGGAAAAACTGTTTTTT. Combining the CDR3 with reference TRBV27 and TRBJ1-4 gives the whole variable domain EAQVTQNPRYLITVTGKKLTVTCSQNMNHEYMSWYRQDPGLGLRQIYYSMNVEVTDKGDVPEGYKVSRKEKRNFPLILESPSPNQTSLYFCASSSGTGPMEKLFFGSGTQLSVL.

This clone is a singleton in its sample. V is TRBV4-2 and J is TRBJ2-7; D perhaps matches TRBD2 (5 bases). Germline V lookup: CDR1 LGHNA, CDR2 YNFKEQ. This CDR3 contains 16 residues. V was cut by 1 base and J by 4 bases, with 17 bases left in between. In nucleotides, the CDR3 is TGTGCCAGCAGCCAAGCATCCTATGAGGGTTCTTACGAGCAGTACTTC. Its translation: CASSQASYEGSYEQYF.

The genes are TRBV20-1 and TRBJ2-3; a weak D match, TRBD2 (6 bases). V gave up 3 bases and J gave up 2 bases, with 15 bases separating them. Germline V gene data show CDR1 as DFQATT and CDR2 as SNEGSKA (reference sequence). The CDR3 contains 15 residues. The CDR3, as DNA: TGCAGTGCTAGTCGGACCCGCGGGGCCACAGATACGCAGTATTTT. The encoded protein is CSASRTRGATDTQYF.

The chain links TRBV7-2 to TRBJ2-5; D gene unclear. The germline CDR1 and CDR2 sequences are SGHTA and FQGNSA. V lost 3 bases, J lost 2 bases, and 13 bases lay in between. This CDR3 is 15 amino acids long. In nucleotides, the CDR3 is TGTGCCAGCAGCTTTTGGCCTCGTTCACAAGAGACCCAGTACTTC. This gives the protein CASSFWPRSQETQYF.

This sequence joins TRBV30 and TRBJ2-1; 7 bases match TRBD1. The CDR3 covers 15 residues. The germline V gene encodes CDR1 GTSNPN and CDR2 SVGIG (reference sequence). V dropped 0 bases and J dropped 6; count of bases not matched to a gene: 8. CDR3 DNA sequence: TGTGCCTGGAGTGTACGGGACAGAGGAATCAATGAGCAGTTCTTC. It codes for CAWSVRDRGINEQFF.

This rearrangement joins TRBV4-3 to TRBJ1-2; TRBD1 agrees at 8 bases. Germline V gene data show CDR1 as LGHNA and CDR2 as YSLEER. With 0 bases clipped from V and 6 bases from J, the junction kept 3 bases outside the gene matches. The CDR3 is made up of 14 amino acids. This chain's CDR3 is CASSQEQGQDGYTF. CDR3 in DNA: TGCGCCAGCAGCCAAGAACAGGGACAGGATGGCTACACCTTC.

The chain is built from TRBV6-2 or TRBV6-3 and TRBJ1-1; D is unresolved. The CDR3 loop spans 14 amino acids. Deletions cut 2 bases from V and 1 base from J, with 8 bases between. The V gene's germline CDR1 is MNHEY and CDR2 SVGEGT. The DNA for the CDR3 is TGTGCCAGCAGTTACCCGAGCCAGAACACTGAAGCTTTCTTT. Its protein product is CASSYPSQNTEAFF.

In this sample, this clone turned up once. The chain recombines TRBV4-1 with TRBJ2-7; the match to TRBD2 covers 9 bases. In germline, CDR1 is MGHRA, CDR2 YSYEKL. The CDR3 loop spans 16 amino acids. The V and J ends lost 0 bases and 4 bases, in that order; junction bases with no gene match: 7. CDR3 coding DNA: TGCGCCAGCAGCCAAGAGCGAAGCGGGGGGCTTTACGAGCAGTACTTC. Protein sequence: CASSQERSGGLYEQYF.

The CDR3 region is CASSLHRAQHEQFF. The DNA of the CDR3 is TGTGCCAGCAGTCTCCACAGGGCCCAGCATGAGCAGTTCTTC. This rearrangement joins TRBV28 to TRBJ2-1; a possible D gene is TRBD1 (6 bases). CDR3 size: 14 residues. Germline V CDR1 and CDR2: MDHEN, SYDVKM. Trimming took 5 bases from V and 8 from J, leaving 16 bases between them.

Only one count was recorded for this clone. The CDR3 sequence: CASSLRGQTTEAFF. CDR3 DNA sequence: TGTGCCAGCAGTCTTCGGGGACAGACCACTGAAGCTTTCTTT. The chain employs TRBV27 and TRBJ1-1; 7 nucleotides align to TRBD1. This CDR3 is 14 amino acids long. In germline, CDR1 is MNHEY, CDR2 SMNVEV (reference sequence). J lost 4 bases, V lost 5 bases, and 7 bases had no gene match.

The chain employs TRBV4-2 and TRBJ2-2; D is undetermined. Germline V gene sequence: CDR1 LGHNA, CDR2 YNFKEQ. This CDR3 region has 13 residues. The V end was cut by 5 bases, the J end by 4 bases, with 8 bases between. Here the CDR3 reads CASSSRSTGELFF. CDR3 coding DNA: TGTGCCAGCAGCTCCCGGTCCACCGGGGAGCTGTTTTTT.

This clone has just a few counts. The chain is built from TRBV5-6 and TRBJ1-1; D is unclear. CDR3 length: 12 residues. The germline gives CDR1 SGHDT, CDR2 YYEEEE. Trimming removed 2 bases at V and 5 bases at J, with 7 bases between. The CDR3 DNA is TGTGCCAGCAGCTTCGGGGAGACTGAAGCTTTCTTT. Protein product: CASSFGETEAFF.

The J gene is TRBJ2-7, the V gene TRBV12-3 or TRBV12-4; D call uncertain. Trimming shortened V by 5 bases and J by 6 bases, and 11 bases separated the two germline ends. CDR3 length: 12 amino acids. CDR3 region: CASSPPGFEQYF. The CDR3 DNA is TGTGCCAGCAGTCCACCCGGTTTCGAGCAGTACTTC.

The genes are TRBV4-3 and TRBJ1-2; D might be TRBD1 (6 bases). The CDR3 runs to 15 residues. Trimming stripped 4 bases from V and 4 bases from J, with 16 bases between. Germline-derived CDR1 and CDR2 are LGHNA and YSLEER. DNA for the CDR3: TGCGCCAGCAGCCGCACAGGGTACAATGGCTATGGCTACACCTTC. Protein product: CASSRTGYNGYGYTF.

This sequence joins TRBV7-2 and TRBJ2-5; 7 nucleotides line up with TRBD2. Germline CDR1 is SGHTA and CDR2 is FQGNSA. The CDR3 consists of 14 residues. The ends lost 6 bases at V and 2 bases at J; junction bases unmatched: 6. The CDR3: CASSRYGGQETQYF. DNA for the CDR3: TGTGCCAGCAGTCGTTACGGGGGGCAAGAGACCCAGTACTTC.

The rearrangement uses TRBV7-2 and TRBJ1-3; 7 positions match TRBD1. Per germline, CDR1 SGHTA and CDR2 FQGNSA. CDR3 length: 14 amino acids. The junction had 8 bases not matched to a gene; V was cut back by 5 bases and J by 7 bases. CDR3 nucleotides: TGTGCCAGCAGCGTAAACAGGGGCGGGAACACCATATATTTT. Protein sequence: CASSVNRGGNTIYF.